A selection of T cell receptor beta chains follows, all from one sample in a study of response to subunit inactivated influenza vaccine. TCRdb re-analysed the RT-PCR reads in MiXCR, keeping a single row per CDR3 protein. The data show 650,000 or so distinct CDR3 sequences, 13% to 15% seen once. The sequenced sample was PBMCs from blood, obtained around 14 days before vaccination. These receptors were collected from a man aged 50 or older who received an inactivated influenza vaccine. Both conserved end residues are part of each CDR3. A D gene is named only where the DNA matches it firmly. Size tells how often a clone was seen (once, few, many) or the class of an expanded clone, and some rows leave it out.

abundance	v_gene	j_gene	d_gene	CDR3aa	CDR3nt
few	TRBV7-9	TRBJ2-7	.	CASSLAAGQSSYEQYF	TGTGCCAGCAGCTTGGCCGCTGGACAGAGCTCCTACGAGCAGTACTTC
few	TRBV9	TRBJ2-6	TRBD1	CASSVGQGRSGANVLTF	TGTGCCAGCAGCGTAGGACAGGGGCGATCTGGGGCCAACGTCCTGACTTTC
.	TRBV11-2	TRBJ2-3	TRBD2	CASRLDQSGGKRSDTQYF	TGTGCCAGCCGCTTAGATCAGAGCGGGGGAAAGCGGTCAGATACGCAGTATTTT
.	TRBV29-1	TRBJ2-7	TRBD1	CSVTDRVDEQYF	TGCAGCGTTACGGACAGGGTCGACGAGCAGTACTTC
.	TRBV4-2	TRBJ1-5	.	CASSQDLGGYSNQPQHF	TGTGCCAGCAGCCAAGATTTGGGGGGCTATAGCAATCAGCCCCAGCATTTT
few	TRBV12-3/TRBV12-4	TRBJ2-7	.	CASSKGPVGEQYF	TGTGCCAGCAGTAAAGGACCCGTTGGGGAGCAGTACTTC
.	TRBV6-2/TRBV6-3	TRBJ2-1	TRBD2	CASRRTGRDEQFF	TGTGCCAGCAGAAGGACGGGGAGGGATGAGCAGTTCTTC
.	TRBV5-1	TRBJ2-1	.	CASSFRRTSSYNEQFF	TGCGCCAGCAGCTTTCGGAGGACAAGCTCCTACAATGAGCAGTTCTTC
.	TRBV5-1	TRBJ1-6	.	CASSLGNHNSPLHF	TGCGCCAGCAGCTTGGGAAATCATAATTCACCCCTCCACTTT
.	TRBV6-2/TRBV6-3	TRBJ1-5	.	CASSYSQGNQPQHF	TGTGCCAGCAGTTACTCCCAGGGCAATCAGCCCCAGCATTTT
few	TRBV20-1	TRBJ2-5	TRBD2	CSARDRLAAQETQYF	TGCAGTGCTAGAGATCGGCTAGCGGCACAAGAGACCCAGTACTTC
.	TRBV27	TRBJ2-7	TRBD2	CASSFAGDLEQYF	TGTGCCAGCAGTTTTGCGGGAGACCTCGAGCAGTACTTC
.	TRBV2	TRBJ1-4	TRBD1	CASRRTGSEKLFF	TGTGCCAGCAGGCGGACAGGCAGTGAAAAACTGTTTTTT
.	TRBV9	TRBJ2-5	.	CASSGVLGSQETQYF	TGTGCCAGCAGCGGGGTACTGGGATCTCAAGAGACCCAGTACTTC
few	TRBV20-1	TRBJ1-2	.	CSASEGAVYGYTF	TGCAGTGCAAGCGAAGGGGCTGTCTATGGCTACACCTTC
.	TRBV20-1	TRBJ2-2	TRBD2	CSARAGGHSGELFF	TGCAGTGCTAGAGCGGGGGGGCATTCCGGGGAGCTGTTTTTT
.	TRBV20-1	TRBJ2-1	TRBD2	CSAFTSGGFGGEQFF	TGCAGTGCTTTTACTAGCGGGGGGTTTGGTGGTGAGCAGTTCTTC
few	TRBV4-1	TRBJ2-3	.	CASSQVEGTDTQYF	TGCGCCAGCAGCCAAGTGGAGGGGACAGATACGCAGTATTTT
many	TRBV28	TRBJ2-3	.	CASSLFGVKAPDTQYF	TGTGCCAGCAGTTTATTCGGGGTTAAGGCGCCAGATACGCAGTATTTT
few	TRBV7-8	TRBJ2-4	.	CASSNGLVAKNIQYF	TGTGCCAGCAGCAATGGGTTAGTGGCCAAAAACATTCAGTACTTC
.	TRBV24-1	TRBJ2-3	.	CATSGRGADTQYF	TGTGCCACCAGCGGGAGAGGCGCAGATACGCAGTATTTT
few	TRBV6-1	TRBJ1-2	.	CASRKDSNYGYTF	TGTGCCAGCAGAAAAGACAGTAACTATGGCTACACCTTC
few	TRBV12-3/TRBV12-4	TRBJ1-2	TRBD1	CASSPSRGGGYTF	TGTGCCAGCAGTCCCTCCAGGGGGGGTGGCTACACCTTC
many	TRBV7-2	TRBJ2-2	TRBD2	CASSLGGGIGELFF	TGTGCCAGCAGCTTAGGCGGGGGGATCGGGGAGCTGTTTTTT
few	TRBV7-2	TRBJ2-1	.	CASSLDGRGGLGEQFF	TGTGCCAGCAGCTTAGATGGCAGGGGCGGACTTGGTGAGCAGTTCTTC
few	TRBV20-1	TRBJ1-5	.	CSAEVRVGQPQHF	TGCAGTGCTGAAGTGAGGGTAGGGCAGCCCCAGCATTTT
.	TRBV12-3/TRBV12-4	TRBJ2-2	TRBD1	CASKYLDRVNTGELFF	TGTGCCAGCAAATACTTGGACAGGGTGAACACCGGGGAGCTGTTTTTT
few	TRBV29-1	TRBJ2-5	.	CSVEVSSGQETQYF	TGCAGCGTTGAAGTTTCCAGCGGGCAAGAGACCCAGTACTTC
.	TRBV4-1	TRBJ2-1	TRBD2	CASSQGRGGAIYNEQFF	TGCGCCAGCAGCCAAGGCCGCGGGGGGGCGATATACAATGAGCAGTTCTTC
few	TRBV11-2	TRBJ2-3	TRBD2	CASSPPPERGGTSTDTQYF	TGTGCCAGCAGCCCCCCTCCTGAGCGGGGGGGCACGAGCACAGATACGCAGTATTTT
.	TRBV15	TRBJ2-1	TRBD2	CATSRAHSGEQFF	TGTGCCACCAGCAGAGCACATAGCGGGGAGCAGTTCTTC
few	TRBV3-1	TRBJ1-5	TRBD1	CASSQGTGEGQPQHF	TGTGCCAGCAGCCAGGGGACAGGGGAAGGACAGCCCCAGCATTTT
.	TRBV20-1	TRBJ2-3	TRBD2	CSALGLAGGSTDTQYF	TGCAGTGCTTTAGGACTAGCGGGGGGAAGCACAGATACGCAGTATTTT
few	TRBV5-1	TRBJ1-5	TRBD1	CASSLRRGSWIGNQPQHF	TGCGCCAGCAGCTTGCGCAGGGGGTCATGGATCGGCAATCAGCCCCAGCATTTT
few	TRBV28	TRBJ2-3	.	CASSPSGADTQYF	TGTGCCAGCAGCCCGTCAGGGGCAGATACGCAGTATTTT
few	TRBV9	TRBJ2-2	.	CASSVEGGRWTGELFF	TGTGCCAGCAGCGTCGAGGGCGGGCGATGGACCGGGGAGCTGTTTTTT
few	TRBV12-3/TRBV12-4	TRBJ1-2	TRBD1	CASTNPRDRINYGYTF	TGTGCCAGCACCAACCCTCGGGACAGGATTAACTATGGCTACACCTTC
.	TRBV15	TRBJ1-2	TRBD1	CATSRAQGALRRGYTF	TGTGCCACCAGCAGAGCCCAGGGGGCGCTTAGAAGGGGCTACACCTTC
many	TRBV12-3/TRBV12-4	TRBJ2-7	.	CASSFLGSEQYF	TGTGCCAGCAGTTTTTTGGGGTCCGAGCAGTACTTC
.	TRBV5-1	TRBJ2-1	TRBD2	CASSLVAGGVDEQFF	TGCGCCAGCAGCTTGGTTGCGGGAGGGGTCGATGAGCAGTTCTTC
.	TRBV7-2	TRBJ2-5	TRBD2	CASSRISTSEETQYF	TGTGCCAGCAGCCGGATTTCCACTAGCGAAGAGACCCAGTACTTC
few	TRBV12-3/TRBV12-4	TRBJ2-2	TRBD2	CATMPFIAGHGTGELFF	TGTGCCACGATGCCTTTTATAGCGGGGCATGGAACCGGGGAGCTGTTTTTT
.	TRBV12-3/TRBV12-4	TRBJ1-5	TRBD1	CASSLGAGGYSNQPQHF	TGTGCCAGCAGTTTAGGGGCAGGGGGTTATAGCAATCAGCCCCAGCATTTT
few	TRBV27	TRBJ2-3	TRBD1	CASSLTGNTDTQYF	TGTGCCAGCAGTTTGACAGGGAACACAGATACGCAGTATTTT
.	TRBV21-1	TRBJ2-4	.	CASSTGRAQYF	TGTGCCAGCAGCACAGGCCGGGCTCAGTACTTC
few	TRBV3-1	TRBJ2-1	.	CASSQDLLLPTLEFF	TGTGCCAGCAGCCAAGATCTGTTACTCCCCACCTTGGAGTTCTTC
.	TRBV20-1	TRBJ2-6	.	CSANGPTGANVLTF	TGCAGTGCCAACGGACCTACGGGGGCCAACGTCCTGACTTTC
.	TRBV4-1	TRBJ2-7	TRBD1	CASSQSQGEYEQYF	TGCGCCAGCAGCCAATCCCAGGGGGAGTACGAGCAGTACTTC
many	TRBV4-3	TRBJ2-3	.	CASSLAGSDTQYF	TGCGCCAGCAGCCTGGCGGGGTCGGATACGCAGTATTTT
few	TRBV7-2	TRBJ2-7	.	CASSLSTPATYEQYF	TGTGCCAGCAGCTTAAGTACTCCCGCCACCTACGAGCAGTACTTC
.	TRBV20-1	TRBJ2-7	TRBD1	CSALTQGAGRGVYEQYF	TGCAGTGCCCTGACTCAGGGGGCAGGGAGAGGGGTCTACGAGCAGTACTTC
few	TRBV27	TRBJ2-1	.	CASSIGSAGDGEQFF	TGTGCCAGCAGTATCGGGAGTGCCGGCGATGGTGAGCAGTTCTTC
few	TRBV2	TRBJ2-3	.	CASTILPSTDTQYF	TGTGCCAGCACAATATTGCCAAGCACAGATACGCAGTATTTT
.	TRBV7-9	TRBJ1-1	.	CASSPHQGTNTEAFF	TGTGCCAGCAGCCCACACCAGGGGACGAACACTGAAGCTTTCTTT
.	TRBV27	TRBJ1-5	TRBD1	CASRPGTGKPYSNQPQHF	TGTGCCAGCAGACCCGGGACAGGCAAACCATATAGCAATCAGCCCCAGCATTTT
many	TRBV27	TRBJ1-6	.	CASSQTDSLRSPLHF	TGTGCCAGCAGTCAAACCGACAGTCTTAGGTCACCCCTCCACTTT
few	TRBV4-2	TRBJ2-3	TRBD2	CASSQAGGGDTQYF	TGTGCCAGCAGCCAAGCCGGGGGAGGGGATACGCAGTATTTT
few	TRBV3-1	TRBJ1-1	.	CASSQVSNTEAFF	TGTGCCAGCAGCCAAGTATCTAACACTGAAGCTTTCTTT
.	TRBV10-3	TRBJ2-6	TRBD2	CAISGLAGGSGANVLTF	TGTGCCATCAGTGGCCTAGCGGGGGGCTCTGGGGCCAACGTCCTGACTTTC
few	TRBV10-3	TRBJ1-4	TRBD1	CATGQGGEKLFF	TGTGCCACCGGACAGGGCGGTGAAAAACTGTTTTTT